The text below deals with one T cell receptor beta chain. Its target is unknown. The germline V and J ends were trimmed by 6 bases and 6 bases, with 12 bases remaining between them. Germline CDR1 reads DFQATT; CDR2 reads SNEGSKA (reference sequence). CDR3 size: 11 residues. The data are from a study of cytomegalovirus exposure and HLA in healthy donors. Study conclusions and caveats: The CMV antigen specificity of a few CMV-associated chains was confirmed through in vitro analysis.

The primer mix had 60 Vbeta and 13 Jbeta primers. Data came from immunoSEQ multiplex PCR; TCRdb stores just in-frame clones and leaves some out. This sample has around 200,000 clones, with almost 85% found just once. The TCR comes from a middle-aged woman in good health and CMV-seronegative. The material sequenced was PBMCs. This chain joins TRBV20-1 and TRBJ2-7; possible D gene TRBD1, 6 bases. The CDR3 loop is CSARSRGEQYF. CDR3 DNA: TGCAGTGCCCGAAGCAGGGGCGAGCAGTACTTC.